The rows below give T cell receptor beta chains drawn from one sample of a study of glioma-infiltrating T cells after dendritic cell vaccination. This table comes from immunoSEQ multiplex PCR, and its TCRdb copy is limited to in-frame clones, with some not included. The table has about 95,000 clones, approximately 87% seen once. Source: blood, taken before dendritic cell vaccination. The receptors come from a human donor with glioblastoma. Both conserved end residues are part of each CDR3. D genes are given only for firm matches. Size is omitted from some rows. Given values are once, few, many or a class for expanded clones.

v_gene	j_gene	d_gene	abundance	CDR3aa	CDR3nt
TRBV27	TRBJ2-4	-	-	CASSLWGAGASKNIQYF	TGTGCCAGCAGTCTTTGGGGGGCGGGAGCCTCCAAAAACATTCAGTACTTC
TRBV2	TRBJ1-6	TRBD1	-	CASSQDRGLYNSPLHF	TGTGCCAGCAGTCAGGACAGGGGGCTGTATAATTCACCCCTCCACTTT
TRBV10-2	TRBJ2-3	-	-	CASSEALDTQYF	TGCGCCAGCAGTGAGGCACTCGATACGCAGTATTTT
TRBV9	TRBJ2-1	-	-	CASSVEGNGHNEQFF	TGTGCCAGCAGCGTAGAGGGGAACGGACACAATGAGCAGTTCTTC
TRBV19	TRBJ2-5	-	once	CASSIRDAQETQYF	TGTGCCAGTAGTATCCGGGATGCCCAAGAGACCCAGTACTTC
TRBV10-3	TRBJ2-7	TRBD2	-	CAISPGLPLYEQYF	TGTGCCATCAGCCCGGGACTACCACTTTACGAGCAGTACTTC
TRBV27	TRBJ1-2	TRBD1	-	CASSLTEGAGGYTF	TGTGCCAGCAGCCTCACGGAGGGGGCTGGGGGCTACACCTTC
TRBV7-2	TRBJ2-5	-	-	CASSLGRSQETQYF	TGTGCCAGCAGCTTAGGGAGGAGCCAAGAGACCCAGTACTTC
TRBV28	TRBJ2-5	-	-	CASSLPGVQTQYF	TGTGCCAGCAGTTTACCAGGGGTTCAGACCCAGTACTTC
TRBV2	TRBJ2-1	-	-	CASMVQVSYNEQFF	TGTGCCAGCATGGTTCAGGTCTCCTACAATGAGCAGTTCTTC
TRBV5-1	TRBJ2-7	-	-	CASSLEWEPAKREQYF	TGCGCCAGCAGCTTGGAATGGGAGCCCGCTAAAAGGGAGCAGTACTTC
TRBV21-1	TRBJ2-2	-	few	CASSFRTSGEELFF	TGTGCCAGCAGCTTTCGGACGTCGGGGGAGGAGCTGTTTTTT
TRBV18	TRBJ1-5	-	-	CASSPGIQGDQPQHF	TGTGCCAGCTCACCGGGGATACAGGGAGATCAGCCCCAGCATTTT
TRBV7-2	TRBJ2-3	-	-	CASSLGLHTDTQYF	TGTGCCAGCAGCTTGGGACTTCACACAGATACGCAGTATTTT
TRBV5-1	TRBJ1-1	TRBD1	-	CASSLSGGKWTEAFF	TGCGCCAGCAGCTTATCAGGGGGGAAATGGACTGAAGCTTTCTTT
TRBV5-1	TRBJ1-2	TRBD1	-	CASSPQTQQGARGYTF	TGCGCCAGCAGCCCGCAAACCCAACAGGGGGCTCGGGGCTACACCTTC
TRBV27	TRBJ2-7	-	-	CASSPVTGTFYEQYF	TGTGCCAGCAGCCCCGTTACGGGGACATTTTACGAGCAGTACTTC
TRBV14	TRBJ2-7	-	-	CASSQDRGFGYEQYF	TGTGCCAGCAGCCAAGACCGGGGATTTGGCTACGAGCAGTACTTC
TRBV21-1	TRBJ1-5	-	few	CASSKGQANQPQHF	TGTGCCAGCAGCAAAGGACAGGCCAATCAGCCCCAGCATTTT
TRBV11-2	TRBJ1-1	TRBD1	-	CASSWGQMNTEAFF	TGTGCCAGCAGCTGGGGACAGATGAACACTGAAGCTTTCTTT
TRBV7-3	TRBJ2-1	TRBD2	-	CASSAQPSGRWDYNEQFF	TGTGCCAGCAGCGCCCAACCTAGCGGGAGATGGGACTACAATGAGCAGTTCTTC
TRBV7-3	TRBJ2-3	TRBD1	-	CASSDDRGNADTQYF	TGTGCCAGCAGCGATGACAGGGGCAATGCAGATACGCAGTATTTT
TRBV7-2	TRBJ2-7	-	once	CASSFRWRGGEQYF	TGTGCCAGCAGCTTCAGGTGGAGGGGTGGGGAGCAGTACTTC
TRBV5-1	TRBJ1-1	-	-	CASSLDGGTIEAFF	TGCGCCAGCAGCTTGGATGGGGGCACCATTGAAGCTTTCTTT
TRBV30	TRBJ1-1	-	-	CAWAGRWDTEAFF	TGTGCCTGGGCGGGACGATGGGACACTGAAGCTTTCTTT
TRBV4-1	TRBJ2-1	TRBD2	-	CASSPHFDTSGGNEQFF	TGCGCCAGCAGCCCTCATTTTGACACTAGCGGGGGTAATGAGCAGTTCTTC
TRBV19	TRBJ2-6	-	-	CASSIRVTGANVLTF	TGTGCCAGTAGTATCCGAGTAACCGGGGCCAACGTCCTGACTTTC
TRBV5-1	TRBJ2-1	TRBD2	-	CASSSGEAGRAGNEQFF	TGCGCCAGCAGTTCGGGGGAGGCAGGGAGGGCCGGTAATGAGCAGTTCTTC
TRBV7-8	TRBJ2-7	-	-	CASSLAQYEQYF	TGTGCCAGCAGCTTAGCCCAGTACGAGCAGTACTTC
TRBV5-4	TRBJ2-7	TRBD1	-	CASSSQGDSYEQYF	TGTGCCAGCAGCTCACAGGGGGATTCCTACGAGCAGTACTTC
TRBV5-4	TRBJ1-1	-	once	CASSTATGGRTEAFF	TGTGCCAGCAGCACTGCGACTGGGGGGAGGACTGAAGCTTTCTTT
TRBV2	TRBJ2-7	TRBD2	-	CASRAGGTFYEQYF	TGTGCCAGCAGAGCGGGGGGTACTTTCTACGAGCAGTACTTC
TRBV9	TRBJ1-6	-	-	CASSHTGPNSPLHF	TGTGCCAGCAGCCACACAGGGCCGAATTCACCCCTCCACTTT
TRBV6-5	TRBJ2-7	TRBD2	-	CASSITGLVNEQYF	TGTGCCAGCAGTATTACGGGACTAGTTAACGAGCAGTACTTC
TRBV5-1	TRBJ1-3	-	-	CASSPEIGNTIYF	TGCGCCAGCAGCCCTGAGATTGGAAACACCATATATTTT
TRBV7-9	TRBJ2-7	TRBD1	-	CASSLPVGQGVHEQYF	TGTGCCAGCAGCTTACCTGTCGGACAGGGAGTGCACGAGCAGTACTTC
TRBV11-3	TRBJ1-1	-	-	CASSFPREGITEAFF	TGTGCCAGCAGCTTCCCCAGGGAGGGTATCACTGAAGCTTTCTTT
TRBV9	TRBJ1-5	TRBD1	-	CASSRGQGLQPQHF	TGTGCCAGCAGCCGTGGACAGGGGTTACAGCCCCAGCATTTT
TRBV10-3	TRBJ1-2	-	-	CAISGSLYGYTF	TGTGCCATCAGTGGGTCCCTCTATGGCTACACCTTC
TRBV25-1	TRBJ1-4	-	-	CAIPGQGPPSELFF	TGTGCCATCCCCGGGCAGGGGCCCCCTTCAGAACTGTTTTTT
TRBV27	TRBJ2-1	TRBD2	-	CASSLWPSGPNNEQFF	TGTGCCAGCAGTTTATGGCCTAGCGGTCCAAACAATGAGCAGTTCTTC
TRBV5-6	TRBJ1-1	-	-	CASSLAGSGHTEAFF	TGTGCCAGCAGCCTGGCAGGGTCAGGGCACACTGAAGCTTTCTTT
TRBV6-4	TRBJ2-1	-	few	CASSEDSSYNEQFF	TGTGCCAGCAGTGAGGACAGCTCCTACAATGAGCAGTTCTTC
TRBV19	TRBJ2-2	-	once	CASSIGRGTGELFF	TGTGCCAGTAGTATAGGTCGAGGCACCGGGGAGCTGTTTTTT
TRBV7-3	TRBJ2-2	-	-	CASSSGGTENTGELFF	TGTGCCAGCAGCTCTGGCGGGACGGAGAACACCGGGGAGCTGTTTTTT
TRBV5-1	TRBJ2-1	TRBD1	-	CATAWTGSYNEQFF	TGCGCCACCGCGTGGACAGGGTCCTACAATGAGCAGTTCTTC
TRBV7-9	TRBJ1-6	TRBD1	-	CASSPTGGRSSYNSPLHF	TGTGCCAGCAGCCCGACAGGGGGCAGGAGCTCCTATAATTCACCCCTCCACTTT
TRBV19	TRBJ1-5	-	-	CASSTDRREQPQHF	TGTGCCAGTAGTACCGACAGACGAGAACAGCCCCAGCATTTT
TRBV19	TRBJ1-2	TRBD1	-	CASREQGRSNYGYTF	TGTGCCAGTAGAGAACAGGGGAGGAGTAACTATGGCTACACCTTC
TRBV11-2	TRBJ2-7	TRBD2	-	CASRSPREGSYEQYF	TGTGCCAGCAGATCCCCCCGGGAGGGATCCTACGAGCAGTACTTC
TRBV5-1	TRBJ2-3	TRBD2	-	CASSLGTSGATDTQYF	TGCGCCAGCAGCTTAGGGACTAGCGGGGCCACAGATACGCAGTATTTT
TRBV7-3	TRBJ2-5	TRBD2	once	CASSLIGGPVASGQETQYF	TGTGCCAGCAGCTTAATAGGGGGACCCGTCGCTAGCGGGCAAGAGACCCAGTACTTC
TRBV9	TRBJ1-2	-	-	CASSVEPSGRGGYTF	TGTGCCAGCAGCGTAGAACCGTCTGGCAGGGGTGGCTACACCTTC
TRBV11-2	TRBJ1-2	TRBD1	-	CASSLDGGQGDYGYTF	TGTGCCAGCAGCTTAGATGGGGGACAGGGGGACTATGGCTACACCTTC